The 3 T cell receptor beta chains in this list originate from one sample, sequenced in a study of blood T cell repertoires in COVID-19. Sequencing used immunoSEQ multiplex PCR; TCRdb keeps in-frame clones, though not all of them. The sample contains tens of thousands of clones, more than 75% of which appear only once. Material for sequencing was peripheral blood. Receptor source: a middle-aged man with active or convalescent COVID-19.

V usage is TRBV7-9 and J usage is TRBJ1-3; unclear D gene. V dropped 2 bases and J dropped 1 base, with 9 bases sitting between them. The CDR3 spans 15 residues. Germline CDR1 SEHNR, CDR2 FQNEAQ (reference sequence). CDR3 amino acids: CASSLSQTSGNTIYF. In DNA form, the CDR3 reads TGTGCCAGCAGCTTATCCCAGACTTCTGGAAACACCATATATTTT.

This clone has more than one count but fewer than ten. The chain employs TRBV19 and TRBJ2-7, with D perhaps matching TRBD2 (6 bases). The CDR3 extends over 12 amino acids. V shed 1 base and J shed 6 bases, with 7 bases lying between them. Per the germline V gene, CDR1 is LNHDA and CDR2 is SQIVND (reference sequence). The CDR3 DNA is TGTGCCAGTAGTATAGTGGGAGGCGAGCAGTACGTC. Encoded protein: CASSIVGGEQYV.

The chain employs TRBV7-2 and TRBJ1-1; D possibly corresponds to TRBD1 (6 bases). Looked up from germline, CDR1 is SGHTA and CDR2 is FQGNSA. Trimming removed 1 base from V and 7 bases from J, with 10 bases in between. CDR3 length: 13 amino acids. CDR3 in amino acids: CASSLGDKYEAFF. The CDR3, as DNA: TGTGCCAGCAGCTTAGGGGACAAATATGAAGCTTTCTTT.